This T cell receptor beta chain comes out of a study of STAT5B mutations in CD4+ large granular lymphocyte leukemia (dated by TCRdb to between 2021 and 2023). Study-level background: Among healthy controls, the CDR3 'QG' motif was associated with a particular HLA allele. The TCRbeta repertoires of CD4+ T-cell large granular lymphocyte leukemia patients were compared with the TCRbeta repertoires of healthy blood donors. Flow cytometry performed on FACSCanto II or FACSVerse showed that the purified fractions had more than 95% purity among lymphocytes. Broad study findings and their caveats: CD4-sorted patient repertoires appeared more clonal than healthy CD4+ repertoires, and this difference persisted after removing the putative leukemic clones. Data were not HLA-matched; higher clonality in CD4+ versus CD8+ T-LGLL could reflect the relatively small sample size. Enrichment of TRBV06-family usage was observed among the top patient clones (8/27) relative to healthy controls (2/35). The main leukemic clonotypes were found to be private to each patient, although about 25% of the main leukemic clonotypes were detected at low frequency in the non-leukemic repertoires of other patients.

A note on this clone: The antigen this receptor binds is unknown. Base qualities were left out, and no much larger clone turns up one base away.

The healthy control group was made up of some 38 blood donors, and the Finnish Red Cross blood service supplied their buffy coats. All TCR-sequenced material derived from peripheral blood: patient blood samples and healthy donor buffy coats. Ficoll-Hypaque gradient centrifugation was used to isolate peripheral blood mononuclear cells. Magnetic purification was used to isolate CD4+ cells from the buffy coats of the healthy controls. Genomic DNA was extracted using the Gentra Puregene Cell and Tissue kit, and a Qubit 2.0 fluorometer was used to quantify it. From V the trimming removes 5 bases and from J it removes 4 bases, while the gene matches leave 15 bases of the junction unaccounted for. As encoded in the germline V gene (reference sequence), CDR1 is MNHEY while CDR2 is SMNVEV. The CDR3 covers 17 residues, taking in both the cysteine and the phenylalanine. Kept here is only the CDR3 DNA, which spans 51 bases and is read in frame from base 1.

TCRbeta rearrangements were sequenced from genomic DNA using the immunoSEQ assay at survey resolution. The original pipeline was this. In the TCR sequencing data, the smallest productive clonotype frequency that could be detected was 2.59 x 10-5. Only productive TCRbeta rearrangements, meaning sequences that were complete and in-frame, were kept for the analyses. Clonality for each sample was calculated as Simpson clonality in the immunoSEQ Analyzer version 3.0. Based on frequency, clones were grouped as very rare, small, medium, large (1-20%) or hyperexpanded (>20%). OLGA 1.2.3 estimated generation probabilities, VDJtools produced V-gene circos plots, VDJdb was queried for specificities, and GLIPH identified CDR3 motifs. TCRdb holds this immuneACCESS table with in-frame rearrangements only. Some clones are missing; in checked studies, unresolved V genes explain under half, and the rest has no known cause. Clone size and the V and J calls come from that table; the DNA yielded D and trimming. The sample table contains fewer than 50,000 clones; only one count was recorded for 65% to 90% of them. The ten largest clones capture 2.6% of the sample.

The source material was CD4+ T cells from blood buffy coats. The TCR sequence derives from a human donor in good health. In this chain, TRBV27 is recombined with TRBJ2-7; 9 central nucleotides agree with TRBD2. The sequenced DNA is TGTGCCAGCAGTCGAGTCGGGACTAGCAGAGTCGGATACGAGCAGTACTTC. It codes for CASSRVGTSRVGYEQYF.